This TCR beta chain was obtained from a study of tumor and adjacent non-tumor tissue in lung cancer. RNA was extracted from bulk tissue without any cell sorting. A modified ARM-PCR protocol with three rounds of nested PCR amplified TCRbeta. In TCRdb, the multiplex PCR reads were re-called with MiXCR into one record per CDR3 protein. The sample has 220,000 or so distinct CDR3 sequences; about 71% are singletons. This clonotype was picked up one time. This CDR3 has 13 residues. Trimming stripped 7 bases from V and 2 bases from J, with 15 bases between. The germline V gene has CDR1 SQVTM and CDR2 ANQGSEA.

The sequence came from a man in his sixties with non-small cell lung cancer. Input material: lung tumor tissue. This chain links TRBV29-1 with TRBJ2-7, with D possibly TRBD2 on 6 matching bases. The CDR3 protein is CSARIAVPYEQYF. The CDR3 coding sequence is TGCAGCGCCCGAATAGCGGTGCCCTACGAGCAGTACTTC.